This T cell receptor (beta chain) was identified during a study of blood T cell repertoires in COVID-19. Looking at the study overall: COVID-19 samples from acute and convalescent phases originated in the United States, Italy and Spain.

This clone appeared a single time. How the authors handled the data: Amplification of reference gene primers provided the estimated nucleated cell counts. Clones were sequenced by immunoSEQ multiplex PCR, and TCRdb holds only the in-frame ones, with some missing. V, J and clone size were drawn from that table, and D and trimming were deduced from the DNA. The sample consists of around 210,000 clones, approximately 80% of them appearing once. The germline gives CDR1 SGHNT, CDR2 YENEEA. There are 18 residues in the CDR3. V was cut by 5 bases and J by 4 bases, with 27 bases left in between. The sample was peripheral blood. The V and J genes are TRBV11-3 and TRBJ2-7; possibly TRBD2 for D (6 bases). This clonotype originated in a woman of 80 years or more with COVID-19, enrolled during active disease. This CDR3 is CASSPPPAPSADKYEQYF. The CDR3 nucleotides read TGTGCCAGCAGCCCGCCCCCGGCCCCTAGCGCGGACAAGTACGAGCAGTACTTC.